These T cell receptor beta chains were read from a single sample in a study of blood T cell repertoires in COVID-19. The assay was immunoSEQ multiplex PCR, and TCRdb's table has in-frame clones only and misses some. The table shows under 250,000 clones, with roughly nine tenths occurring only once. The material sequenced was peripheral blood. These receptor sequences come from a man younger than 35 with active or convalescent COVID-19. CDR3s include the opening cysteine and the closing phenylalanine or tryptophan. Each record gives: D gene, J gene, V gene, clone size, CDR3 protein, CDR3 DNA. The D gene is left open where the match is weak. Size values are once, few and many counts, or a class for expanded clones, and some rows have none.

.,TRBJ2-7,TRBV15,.,CATSSLQVLTYEQYF,TGTGCCACCAGCAGTCTCCAGGTCCTTACCTACGAGCAGTACTTC
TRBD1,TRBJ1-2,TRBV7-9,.,CASSSDRGHGYTF,TGTGCCAGCAGCTCGGACAGGGGGCATGGCTACACCTTC
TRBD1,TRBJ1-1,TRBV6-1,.,CASSDRGDLNTEAFF,TGTGCCAGCAGTGACAGGGGGGACTTGAACACTGAAGCTTTCTTT
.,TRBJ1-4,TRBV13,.,CASSLGSGEKLFF,TGTGCCAGCAGCCTAGGGTCAGGGGAAAAACTGTTTTTT
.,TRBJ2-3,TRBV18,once,CASSPRGGASTDTQYF,TGTGCCAGCTCACCACGTGGCGGGGCATCCACAGATACGCAGTATTTT
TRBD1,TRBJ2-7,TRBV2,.,CASSQNPGTDAWYF,TGTGCCAGCAGTCAGAATCCTGGGACAGACGCGTGGTACTTC
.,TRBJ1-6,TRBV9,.,CASSGELSSYNSPLHF,TGTGCCAGCAGCGGGGAGCTGAGCTCCTATAATTCACCCCTCCACTTT
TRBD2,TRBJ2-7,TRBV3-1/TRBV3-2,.,CASSHTVAGIGYEQYF,TGTGCCAGCAGCCACACAGTAGCGGGGATAGGCTACGAGCAGTACTTC
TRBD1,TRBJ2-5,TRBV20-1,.,CSASGQGWETQYF,TGCAGTGCTAGTGGACAGGGCTGGGAGACCCAGTACTTC
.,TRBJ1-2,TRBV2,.,CASSGAFNYGYTF,TGTGCCAGCAGTGGGGCATTTAACTATGGCTACACCTTC
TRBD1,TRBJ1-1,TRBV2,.,CASRWDRGMKGTEAFF,TGTGCCAGCAGGTGGGACAGGGGGATGAAGGGAACTGAAGCTTTCTTT
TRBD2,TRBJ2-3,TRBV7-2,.,CASSLGTSGTDTQYF,TGTGCCAGCAGCTTAGGGACTAGCGGGACAGATACGCAGTATTTT
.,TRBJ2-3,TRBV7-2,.,CASSLNSRTGRTDTQYF,TGTGCCAGCAGCTTAAACAGTCGCACAGGGCGAACAGATACGCAGTATTTT
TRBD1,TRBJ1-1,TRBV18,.,CASSLGTGMNTEAFF,TGTGCCAGCTCACTAGGGACAGGGATGAACACTGAAGCTTTCTTT
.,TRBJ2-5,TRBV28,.,CASSPLDRDQETQYF,TGTGCCAGCAGTCCCTTGGACAGAGACCAAGAGACCCAGTACTTC
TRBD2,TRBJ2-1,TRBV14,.,CASSPRLAGASKVF,TGTGCCAGCAGCCCGAGACTAGCGGGAGCGTCGAAGGTCTTC
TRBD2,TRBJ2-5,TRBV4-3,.,CASSQDGGGTQETQYF,TGCGCCAGCAGCCAAGATGGGGGGGGAACTCAAGAGACCCAGTACTTC
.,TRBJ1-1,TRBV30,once,CAWNLMNTEAFF,TGTGCCTGGAATCTTATGAACACTGAAGCTTTCTTT
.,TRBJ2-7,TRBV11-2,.,CASSFSQGPSYEQYF,TGTGCCAGCAGCTTTTCGCAGGGTCCCTCCTACGAGCAGTACTTC
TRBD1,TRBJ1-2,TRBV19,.,CASTRQGNGYTF,TGTGCCAGTACTAGACAGGGCAATGGCTACACCTTC
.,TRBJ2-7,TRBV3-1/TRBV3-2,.,CASSQEQGITSEQYF,TGTGCCAGCAGCCAAGAGCAGGGGATCACTAGCGAGCAGTACTTC
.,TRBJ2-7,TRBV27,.,CASSLGHEQYF,TGTGCCAGCAGTTTAGGCCACGAGCAGTACTTC
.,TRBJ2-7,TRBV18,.,CASSRLDSHEQYF,TGTGCCAGCTCACGACTGGACAGCCACGAGCAGTACTTC
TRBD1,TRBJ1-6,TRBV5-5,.,CASSLSQGESSYNSPLHF,TGTGCCAGCAGCTTGTCACAGGGGGAAAGCTCCTATAATTCACCCCTCCACTTT
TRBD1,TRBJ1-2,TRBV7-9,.,CASSETGDGYTF,TGTGCCAGCAGCGAGACAGGGGATGGCTACACCTTC
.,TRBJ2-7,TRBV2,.,CASSEVRLGEQYF,TGTGCCAGCAGTGAAGTCAGGTTAGGCGAGCAGTACTTC
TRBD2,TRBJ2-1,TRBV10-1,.,CASSESSGGAGYNEQFF,TGCGCCAGCAGTGAGTCCAGCGGGGGGGCCGGCTACAATGAGCAGTTCTTC
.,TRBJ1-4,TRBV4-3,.,CASSQPGSNEKLFF,TGCGCCAGCAGCCAACCGGGTTCTAATGAAAAACTGTTTTTT
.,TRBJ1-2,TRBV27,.,CASSRGANYGYTF,TGTGCCAGCAGCCGAGGAGCTAACTATGGCTACACCTTC
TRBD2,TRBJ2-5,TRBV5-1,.,CASSFAAGVRETQYF,TGCGCCAGCAGCTTTGCTGCGGGAGTTAGAGAGACCCAGTACTTC
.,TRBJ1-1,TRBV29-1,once,CSVGGSGTEAFF,TGCAGCGTTGGAGGTAGCGGGACTGAAGCTTTCTTT
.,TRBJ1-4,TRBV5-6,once,CASSLDRVGEKLFF,TGTGCCAGCAGCTTGGACAGGGTTGGGGAAAAACTGTTTTTT
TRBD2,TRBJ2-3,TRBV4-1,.,CASSQVGRERGPDTQYF,TGCGCCAGCAGCCAAGTGGGGCGGGAGCGGGGGCCAGATACGCAGTATTTT
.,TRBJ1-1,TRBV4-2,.,CASSQGETVNTEAFF,TGTGCCAGCAGCCAAGGTGAGACAGTGAACACTGAAGCTTTCTTT
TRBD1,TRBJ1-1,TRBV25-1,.,CASSDGQGHTEAFF,TGTGCCAGCAGTGACGGACAGGGTCACACTGAAGCTTTCTTT
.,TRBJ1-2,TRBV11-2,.,CASSSGVGYTF,TGTGCCAGCAGCTCCGGGGTCGGCTACACCTTC
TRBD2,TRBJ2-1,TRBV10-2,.,CASTNFLAGNEQFF,TGCGCCAGCACCAATTTCTTAGCGGGTAATGAGCAGTTCTTC
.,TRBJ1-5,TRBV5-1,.,CASSLDTGIQPQHF,TGCGCCAGCAGCTTGGATACAGGGATCCAGCCCCAGCATTTT
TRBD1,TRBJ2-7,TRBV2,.,CAGAQGQKSSYEQYF,TGTGCCGGGGCACAGGGACAGAAAAGCTCCTACGAGCAGTACTTC
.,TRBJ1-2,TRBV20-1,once,CAVVGYTF,TGCGCAGTGGTTGGCTACACCTTC
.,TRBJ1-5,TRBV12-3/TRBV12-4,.,CASSGAGQPQHF,TGTGCCAGCAGCGGGGCGGGGCAGCCCCAGCATTTT